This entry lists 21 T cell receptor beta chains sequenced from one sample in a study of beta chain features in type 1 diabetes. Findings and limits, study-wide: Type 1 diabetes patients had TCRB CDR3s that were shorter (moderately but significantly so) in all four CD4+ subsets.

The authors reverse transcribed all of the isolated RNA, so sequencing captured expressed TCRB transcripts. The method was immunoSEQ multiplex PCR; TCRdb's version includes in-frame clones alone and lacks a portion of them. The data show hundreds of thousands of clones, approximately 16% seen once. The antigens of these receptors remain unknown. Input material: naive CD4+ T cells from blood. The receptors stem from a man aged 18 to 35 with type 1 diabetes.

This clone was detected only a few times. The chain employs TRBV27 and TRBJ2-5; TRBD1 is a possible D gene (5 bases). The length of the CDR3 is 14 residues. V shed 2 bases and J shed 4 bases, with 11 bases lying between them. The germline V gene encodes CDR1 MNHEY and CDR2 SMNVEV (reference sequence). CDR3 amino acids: CASSLKATVETQYF. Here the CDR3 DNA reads TGTGCCAGCAGTTTAAAGGCGACAGTAGAGACCCAGTACTTC.

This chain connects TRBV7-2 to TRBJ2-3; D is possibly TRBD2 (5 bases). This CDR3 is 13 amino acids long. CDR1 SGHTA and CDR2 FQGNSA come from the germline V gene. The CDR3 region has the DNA TGTGCTACCAGACCCTCGGGGACAGATACGCAGTATTTT. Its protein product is CATRPSGTDTQYF.

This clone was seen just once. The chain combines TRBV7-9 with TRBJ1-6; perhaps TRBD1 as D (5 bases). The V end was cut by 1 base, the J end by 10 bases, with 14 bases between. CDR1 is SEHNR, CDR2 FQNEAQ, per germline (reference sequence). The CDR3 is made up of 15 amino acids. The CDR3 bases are TGTGCCAGCAGCTTAGAGTGGCAGGGAAGGTCACCCCTCCACTTT. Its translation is CASSLEWQGRSPLHF.

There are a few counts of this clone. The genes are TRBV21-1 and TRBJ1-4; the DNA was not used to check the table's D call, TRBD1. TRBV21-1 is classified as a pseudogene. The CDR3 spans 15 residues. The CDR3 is CASSKAGTGVEKLFF. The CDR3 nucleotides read TGTGCCAGCAGCAAAGCAGGGACAGGGGTTGAAAAACTGTTTTTT.

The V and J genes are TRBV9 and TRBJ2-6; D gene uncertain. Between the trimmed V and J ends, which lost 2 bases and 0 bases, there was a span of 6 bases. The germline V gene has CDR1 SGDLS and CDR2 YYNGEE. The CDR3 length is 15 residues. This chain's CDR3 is CASSVTNSGANVLTF. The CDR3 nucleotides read TGTGCCAGCAGCGTTACAAACTCTGGGGCCAACGTCCTGACTTTC.

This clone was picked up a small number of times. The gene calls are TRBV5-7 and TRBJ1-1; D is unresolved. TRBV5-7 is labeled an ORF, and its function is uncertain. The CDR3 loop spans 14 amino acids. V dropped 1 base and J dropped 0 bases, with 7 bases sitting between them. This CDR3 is CASSLTTLNTEAFF. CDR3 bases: TGTGCCAGCAGCTTGACAACGTTGAACACTGAAGCTTTCTTT.

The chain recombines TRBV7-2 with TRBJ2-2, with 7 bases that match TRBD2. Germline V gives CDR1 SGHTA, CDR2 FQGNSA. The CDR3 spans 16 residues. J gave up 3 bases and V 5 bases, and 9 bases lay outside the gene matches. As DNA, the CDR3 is TGTGCCAGCAGCGCCACCGGGACTACGCACACCGGGGAGCTGTTTTTT. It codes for CASSATGTTHTGELFF.

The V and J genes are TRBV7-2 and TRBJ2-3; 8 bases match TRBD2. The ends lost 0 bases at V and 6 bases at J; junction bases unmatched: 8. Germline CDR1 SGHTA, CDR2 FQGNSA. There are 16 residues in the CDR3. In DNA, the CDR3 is TGTGCCAGCAGCTTAGCCGGAGCGGGAGTATCGGATACGCAGTATTTT. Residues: CASSLAGAGVSDTQYF. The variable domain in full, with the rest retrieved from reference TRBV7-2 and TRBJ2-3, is GAGVSQSPSNKVTEKGKDVELRCDPISGHTALYWYRQSLGQGLEFLIYFQGNSAPDKSGLPSDRFSAERTGGSVSTLTIQRTQQEDSAVYLCASSLAGAGVSDTQYFGPGTRLTVL.

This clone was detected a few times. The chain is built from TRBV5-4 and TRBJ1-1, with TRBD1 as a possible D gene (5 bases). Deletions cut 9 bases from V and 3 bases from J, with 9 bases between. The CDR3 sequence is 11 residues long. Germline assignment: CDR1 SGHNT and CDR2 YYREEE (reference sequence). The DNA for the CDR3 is TGTGCCACGGGAGGGGACACTGAAGCTTTCTTT. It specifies CATGGDTEAFF.

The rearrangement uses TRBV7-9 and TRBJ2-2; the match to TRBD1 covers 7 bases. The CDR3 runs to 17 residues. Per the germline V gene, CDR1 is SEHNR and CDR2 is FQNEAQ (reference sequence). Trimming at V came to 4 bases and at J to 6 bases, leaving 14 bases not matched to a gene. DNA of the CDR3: TGTGCCAGCAGCTCTGCGGGCACAGGGGTTGCCCCCGGGGAGCTGTTTTTT. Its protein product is CASSSAGTGVAPGELFF. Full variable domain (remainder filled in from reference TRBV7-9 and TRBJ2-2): DTGVSQNPRHKITKRGQNVTFRCDPISEHNRLYWYRQTLGQGPEFLTYFQNEAQLEKSRLLSDRFSAERPKGSFSTLEIQRTEQGDSAMYLCASSSAGTGVAPGELFFGEGSRLTVL.

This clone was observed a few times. The CDR3 sequence: CASSSSSTGDYGYTF. The CDR3 DNA reads as TGTGCCAGCAGCTCATCATCCACAGGAGACTATGGCTACACCTTC. The chain couples TRBV7-8 to TRBJ1-2; the D gene is possibly TRBD1 (5 bases). CDR3 length equals 15 residues. Trimming pared 4 bases from V and 3 bases from J, leaving 15 bases between. Germline CDR1 reads SGHVS; CDR2 reads FQNEAQ.

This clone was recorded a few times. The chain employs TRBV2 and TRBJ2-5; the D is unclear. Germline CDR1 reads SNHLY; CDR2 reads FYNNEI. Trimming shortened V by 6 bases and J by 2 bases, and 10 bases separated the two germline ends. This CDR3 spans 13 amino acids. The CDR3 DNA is TGTGCCAGCAGAGGAGATATTCAAGAGACCCAGTACTTC. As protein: CASRGDIQETQYF.

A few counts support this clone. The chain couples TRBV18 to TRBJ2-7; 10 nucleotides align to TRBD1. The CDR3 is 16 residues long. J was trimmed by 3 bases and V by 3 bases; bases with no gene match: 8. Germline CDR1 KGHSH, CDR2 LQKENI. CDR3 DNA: TGTGCCAGCTCACCGGTAGGGACAGGGGCTTTCTACGAGCAGTACTTC. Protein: CASSPVGTGAFYEQYF.

The CDR3 sequence is CASSVQNYEQYF. CDR3 sequence (DNA): TGTGCCAGCAGTGTACAAAACTACGAGCAGTACTTC. The chain combines TRBV28 with TRBJ2-7; D not resolved. Trimming left V 5 bases short and J 3 bases short, with 8 bases between. This CDR3 has 12 residues. Germline CDR1 MDHEN, CDR2 SYDVKM.

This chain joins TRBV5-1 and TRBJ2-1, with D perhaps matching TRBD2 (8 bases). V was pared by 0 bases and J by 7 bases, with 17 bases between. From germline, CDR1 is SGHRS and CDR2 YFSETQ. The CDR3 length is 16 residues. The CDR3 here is CASSLAAGQRGNEQFF. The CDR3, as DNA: TGCGCCAGCAGCTTGGCCGCGGGACAGCGGGGGAATGAGCAGTTCTTC.

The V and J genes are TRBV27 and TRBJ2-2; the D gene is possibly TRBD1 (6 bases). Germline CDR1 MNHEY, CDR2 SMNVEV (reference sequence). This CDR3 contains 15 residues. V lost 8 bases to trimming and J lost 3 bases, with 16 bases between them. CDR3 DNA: TGTGCCAGCGGCCAGCACGGACAGTACACCGGGGAGCTGTTTTTT. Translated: CASGQHGQYTGELFF.

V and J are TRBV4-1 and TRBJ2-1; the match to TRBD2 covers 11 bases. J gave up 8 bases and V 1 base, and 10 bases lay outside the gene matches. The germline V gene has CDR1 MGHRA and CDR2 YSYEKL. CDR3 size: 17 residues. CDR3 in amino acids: CASSQVPIAGGPYEQFF. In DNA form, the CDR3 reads TGCGCCAGCAGCCAAGTTCCCATAGCGGGGGGGCCGTATGAGCAGTTCTTC.

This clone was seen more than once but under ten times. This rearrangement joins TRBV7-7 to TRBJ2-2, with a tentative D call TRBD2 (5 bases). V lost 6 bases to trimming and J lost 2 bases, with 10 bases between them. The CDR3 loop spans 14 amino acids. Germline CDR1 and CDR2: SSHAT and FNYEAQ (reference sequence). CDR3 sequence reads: CASRYGVNTGELFF. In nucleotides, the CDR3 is TGTGCCAGCAGATACGGGGTTAACACCGGGGAGCTGTTTTTT.

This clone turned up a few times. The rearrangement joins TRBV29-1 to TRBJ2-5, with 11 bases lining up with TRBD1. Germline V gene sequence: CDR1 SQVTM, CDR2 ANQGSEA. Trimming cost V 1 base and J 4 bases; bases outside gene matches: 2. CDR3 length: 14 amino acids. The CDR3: CSVEGTGGGETQYF. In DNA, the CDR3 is TGCAGCGTTGAAGGGACAGGGGGCGGAGAGACCCAGTACTTC.

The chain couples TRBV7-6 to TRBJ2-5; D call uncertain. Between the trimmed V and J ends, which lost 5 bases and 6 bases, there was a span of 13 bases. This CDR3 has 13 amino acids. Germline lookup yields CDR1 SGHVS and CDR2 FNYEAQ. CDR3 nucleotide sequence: TGTGCCAGCAGCCCGTGGCGGAGCAAGACCCAGTACTTC. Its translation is CASSPWRSKTQYF.

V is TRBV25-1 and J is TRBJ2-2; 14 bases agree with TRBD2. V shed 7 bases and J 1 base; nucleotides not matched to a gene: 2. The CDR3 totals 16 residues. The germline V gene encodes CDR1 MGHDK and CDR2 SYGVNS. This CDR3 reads CASTGTSGGNTGELFF. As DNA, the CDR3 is TGTGCCAGCACGGGGACTAGCGGGGGGAACACCGGGGAGCTGTTTTTT.